One sample yielded the 17 T cell receptor beta chains listed below, sequenced in a study of control samples from healthy donors and cancer patients. This table comes from immunoSEQ multiplex PCR, and its TCRdb copy is limited to in-frame clones, with some not included. The profile covers 78,000 or so clones, with roughly 80% appearing a single time and roughly 15% taken by the ten largest. Sequencing was done on a sample of blood. The receptors stem from a man in his fifties in good health.

The chain has TRBV9 and TRBJ2-5; possibly TRBD1 for D (6 bases). This CDR3 contains 15 residues. Germline V gene lookup returns CDR1 SGDLS and CDR2 YYNGEE. V was shortened by 4 bases and J by 5 bases, with 18 bases between the two germline ends. In DNA, the CDR3 is TGTGCCAGCAGCCTCCAGGGGACCCTGATGGAGACCCAGTACTTC. Protein: CASSLQGTLMETQYF.

The chain combines TRBV28 with TRBJ1-1; 7 bases map to TRBD1. The CDR3 spans 16 residues. Per germline, CDR1 MDHEN and CDR2 SYDVKM. The ends lost 4 bases at V and 4 bases at J; junction bases unmatched: 12. The CDR3 reads CASSSGGSGLITEAFF. The CDR3 coding sequence is TGTGCCAGCAGTTCAGGGGGTTCTGGACTGATCACTGAAGCTTTCTTT.

V and J are TRBV7-8 and TRBJ2-7; D is tentatively TRBD1 or TRBD2 (5 bases each). CDR1 and CDR2 from the germline V gene are SGHVS and FQNEAQ. Trimming left V 4 bases short and J 3 bases short, with 13 bases between. The CDR3 covers 14 residues. The CDR3 loop reads CASSSRDLGYEQYF. Written as DNA, the CDR3 is TGTGCCAGCAGCTCCCGGGACCTAGGCTACGAGCAGTACTTC.

The rearrangement uses TRBV7-2 and TRBJ1-2; possibly TRBD1 for D (5 bases). Germline lookup yields CDR1 SGHTA and CDR2 FQGNSA. V lost 6 bases and J 7 bases, leaving 18 bases between the germline ends. The CDR3 is 14 amino acids. CDR3 in amino acids: CASRELQVSGGYTF. In DNA, the CDR3 is TGTGCCAGCAGGGAATTACAGGTCTCGGGTGGCTACACCTTC.

V is TRBV14 and J is TRBJ2-2; 8 bases match TRBD2. The CDR3 consists of 15 residues. Germline assignment: CDR1 SGHDN and CDR2 FVKESK. The junction had 7 bases not matched to a gene; V was cut back by 2 bases and J by 8 bases. CDR3 protein: CASSQHSGNVGELFF. CDR3 sequence (DNA): TGTGCCAGCAGCCAACATAGCGGGAACGTGGGGGAGCTGTTTTTT.

V and J are TRBV5-8 and TRBJ2-5; D remains unclear. The germline V gene encodes CDR1 SGHTS and CDR2 YDEGEE. V lost 5 bases and J 2 bases, leaving 10 bases between the germline ends. The CDR3 extends over 13 amino acids. The CDR3, as DNA: TGTGCCAGCAGAGTGAACGGACAAGAGACCCAGTACTTC. This translates into CASRVNGQETQYF.

The V call is TRBV4-1, the J call TRBJ1-5, with D possibly TRBD1 on 5 matching bases. The CDR3 runs 15 residues. CDR1 is MGHRA, CDR2 YSYEKL, per germline. V was shortened by 1 base and J by 6 bases, with 13 bases between the two germline ends. The CDR3 sequence is CASSQGGEWRQPQHF. The CDR3 nucleotides are TGCGCCAGCAGCCAAGGGGGGGAGTGGCGTCAGCCCCAGCATTTT.

The gene calls are TRBV30 and TRBJ1-5; 7 bases fit TRBD1. V was pared by 2 bases and J by 4 bases, with 2 bases of the junction left unmatched. Germline lookup yields CDR1 GTSNPN and CDR2 SVGIG (reference sequence). The CDR3 length is 13 residues. The CDR3 DNA reads as TGTGCCTGGAGTCAACAGGGGAATCAGCCCCAGCATTTT. This codes for CAWSQQGNQPQHF.

This rearrangement joins TRBV6-5 to TRBJ2-1; 10 nucleotides align to TRBD2. The length of the CDR3 is 15 residues. Germline CDR1 reads MNHEY; CDR2 reads SVGAGI. The V gene end was trimmed by 2 bases and the J gene end by 7 bases; junction bases not matched to a gene: 5. The CDR3 DNA follows: TGTGCCAGCAGTTACGACCTAGCGGGAGTGAATGAGCAGTTCTTC. Its protein product is CASSYDLAGVNEQFF.

The chain carries TRBV12-3 or TRBV12-4 and TRBJ2-3, with no clear D. The length of the CDR3 is 12 residues. V lost 6 bases to trimming and J lost 3 bases, with 7 bases between them. The CDR3, as DNA: TGTGCCAGCAGCGACGGGACAGATACGCAGTATTTT. Its protein is CASSDGTDTQYF.

The chain is built from TRBV28 and TRBJ2-1; 13 nucleotides agree with TRBD2. V trimming: 5 bases; J trimming: 0 bases; junction bases outside the gene matches: 1. Germline V CDR1 and CDR2: MDHEN, SYDVKM. The CDR3 is 16 amino acids. Written as DNA, the CDR3 is TGTGCCAGCAGTCGACTAGCGGGAGGCTCCTACAATGAGCAGTTCTTC. It codes for CASSRLAGGSYNEQFF.

To note about this clone: The germline gene is not matched at one end of the junction; a read error may be the cause. The CDR3 loop is CATSRDGSNNEQFF. CDR3 in DNA: TGTGCCACCAGCAGAGATGGCTCCAACAATGAGCAGTTCTTC. This rearrangement joins TRBV15 to TRBJ2-1; no definite D call. CDR1 and CDR2 from the germline V gene are LNHNV and YYDKDF (reference sequence). This CDR3 comprises 14 residues.

The genes are TRBV5-4 and TRBJ2-3, with D perhaps matching TRBD2 (6 bases). Germline CDR1 reads SGHNT; CDR2 reads YYREEE (reference sequence). The CDR3 is 11 residues long. Trimming took 5 bases from V and 10 from J, leaving 11 bases between them. Written as DNA, the CDR3 is TGTGCCAGCAGAGGAGGGGATGCGCAGTATTTT. Protein: CASRGGDAQYF.

J is TRBJ2-5 and V is TRBV2, with 11 bases that match TRBD2. V was pared by 5 bases and J by 5 bases, with 7 bases of the junction left unmatched. CDR1 and CDR2 (germline): SNHLY, FYNNEI. This CDR3 has 15 residues. CDR3 in amino acids: CASSLGLAGTETQYF. CDR3 DNA: TGTGCCAGCAGTCTCGGACTAGCGGGTACGGAGACCCAGTACTTC.

The genes are TRBV3-1 (or the pseudogene TRBV3-2) and TRBJ2-3; TRBD2 might be the D (5 bases). Germline assignment: CDR1 LGHDT and CDR2 YNNKEL (reference sequence). The CDR3 is made up of 15 amino acids. Deletions cut 6 bases from V and 0 bases from J, with 13 bases between. DNA of the CDR3: TGTGCCAGCAGAAACCGGGAATCTAGCACAGATACGCAGTATTTT. Translating gives CASRNRESSTDTQYF.

This clone has a single count. The chain links TRBV5-3 to TRBJ1-1; perhaps TRBD1 as D (6 bases). TRBV5-3 counts as an open reading frame of uncertain function. The CDR3 has 16 amino acids. V lost 1 base and J 1 base, leaving 14 bases between the germline ends. CDR3 nucleotides: TGTGCCAGAAGCTTGAGGGGGGAGGTAGGGAACACTGAAGCTTTCTTT. Its protein is CARSLRGEVGNTEAFF.

The chain carries TRBV11-1 and TRBJ2-3; TRBD2 agrees at 11 bases. There are 15 residues in the CDR3. V shed 6 bases and J 3 bases; nucleotides not matched to a gene: 5. Germline CDR1 is SGHAT and CDR2 is FQDESV (reference sequence). The CDR3 loop is CASRSSGRMTDTQYF. The CDR3 nucleotides read TGTGCCAGCAGGTCTAGCGGGAGGATGACAGATACGCAGTATTTT.